A single sample gave rise to the 23 T cell receptor beta chains below, sequenced in a study of cytomegalovirus exposure and HLA in healthy donors. The PCR had 60 Vbeta and 13 Jbeta primers. Clones were read by immunoSEQ multiplex PCR, and TCRdb kept only the in-frame ones, dropping some. The sample has about 110,000 clones; the top ten hold approximately 3.7%. The sequenced sample consisted of PBMCs. These receptors all stem from a man aged 25 to 40 in good health and CMV-seronegative.

The chain combines TRBV5-6 with TRBJ2-1; D perhaps matches TRBD1 (6 bases). The V and J ends lost 4 bases and 4 bases respectively, with 18 bases between them. This CDR3 comprises 16 residues. The germline CDR1 and CDR2 sequences are SGHDT and YYEEEE. The CDR3 nucleotides are TGTGCCAGCAGCCCGACAGGAGCCAACCTTTACAATGAGCAGTTCTTC. Its protein is CASSPTGANLYNEQFF.

The chain links TRBV27 to TRBJ1-5; possible D gene TRBD1, 6 bases. There are 14 residues in the CDR3. The V end was cut by 5 bases, the J end by 6 bases, with 14 bases between. Germline CDR1 reads MNHEY; CDR2 reads SMNVEV (reference sequence). CDR3 region: CASSQGLLFQPQHF. The DNA for the CDR3 is TGTGCCAGCAGTCAGGGGTTGTTATTTCAGCCCCAGCATTTT.

The chain has TRBV28 and TRBJ1-2; 8 bases map to TRBD1. Trimming cost V 3 bases and J 5 bases; bases outside gene matches: 2. This CDR3 is built from 13 residues. Germline lookup yields CDR1 MDHEN and CDR2 SYDVKM. The CDR3 DNA follows: TGTGCCAGCAGTTTGACAGGGGAATATGGCTACACCTTC. Amino acids: CASSLTGEYGYTF.

The chain combines TRBV2 with TRBJ1-2, with 9 nucleotides matching TRBD1. Trimming at V came to 8 bases and at J to 5 bases, leaving 9 bases not matched to a gene. Looked up from germline, CDR1 is SNHLY and CDR2 is FYNNEI. This CDR3 is 14 amino acids long. Here the CDR3 DNA reads TGTGCCAGCGCTTACAGGGGGCTCGGGTATGGCTACACCTTC. It encodes CASAYRGLGYGYTF.

V gene TRBV10-3 combines with J gene TRBJ2-1; tentatively, D is TRBD1 (6 bases). This CDR3 is built from 17 residues. The ends were cut back, 4 bases at V and 4 bases at J, with 20 bases in the middle. Germline V CDR1 and CDR2: ENHRY, SYGVKD. CDR3 sequence (DNA): TGTGCCATCAGTGGGTCACAGGGAAGGGCTCAATACAATGAGCAGTTCTTC. Its translation is CAISGSQGRAQYNEQFF.

The rearrangement uses TRBV7-9 and TRBJ2-4; weak D call: TRBD1 (5 bases). There are 15 residues in the CDR3. CDR1 is SEHNR and CDR2 is FQNEAQ in the germline V gene (reference sequence). Trimming stripped 5 bases from V and 6 bases from J, with 17 bases between. CDR3 in DNA: TGTGCCAGCAGCCCGCCATTCCGGCAGGGAAACATTCAGTACTTC. It encodes CASSPPFRQGNIQYF.

The chain employs TRBV7-9 and TRBJ1-2; D unclear. The CDR3 contains 16 residues. V shed 5 bases and J shed 1 base, with 17 bases lying between them. Germline loops: CDR1 SEHNR, CDR2 FQNEAQ (reference sequence). The CDR3 reads CASSDSLSSGNYGYTF. CDR3 nucleotide sequence: TGTGCCAGCAGCGACTCACTGTCATCGGGTAACTATGGCTACACCTTC.

Remarks on this clone: At one boundary the junction diverges from the germline segment, which might be a read error. The rearrangement joins TRBV6-1 to TRBJ1-1, with 8 bases lining up with TRBD1. Germline CDR1 reads MNHNS; CDR2 reads SASEGT. The CDR3 is made up of 15 amino acids. The CDR3 DNA follows: TGTGCCAGCAGTCAAGCCGGGACAGGGAACACTGAAGCTTTCTTT. This codes for CASSQAGTGNTEAFF.

The rearrangement uses TRBV19 and TRBJ2-7; no firm D call. Germline assignment: CDR1 LNHDA and CDR2 SQIVND (reference sequence). The V and J ends lost 1 base and 0 bases respectively, with 7 bases between them. The CDR3 spans 14 residues. CDR3 DNA sequence: TGTGCCAGTAGTATAGGGCGGAGCTCCTACGAGCAGTACTTC. Its translation is CASSIGRSSYEQYF.

V usage is TRBV19 and J usage is TRBJ2-1, with 9 bases fitting TRBD2. The germline gives CDR1 LNHDA, CDR2 SQIVND (reference sequence). The V segment lost 3 bases and the J segment 0 bases; nucleotides outside the gene matches: 6. The CDR3 runs 17 residues. Written as DNA, the CDR3 is TGTGCCAGTAGTATCGGGAGCGGGGGGTCCTCCTACAATGAGCAGTTCTTC. Its protein product is CASSIGSGGSSYNEQFF.

The genes are TRBV5-1 and TRBJ1-2; no clear D gene. The CDR3 has 15 amino acids. The germline gives CDR1 SGHRS, CDR2 YFSETQ. V was cut by 3 bases and J by 3 bases, with 15 bases left in between. The CDR3 DNA follows: TGCGCCAGCAGCTCGGACCTTAAGCGGGACTATGGCTACACCTTC. The encoded protein is CASSSDLKRDYGYTF. Full variable domain (rest looked up from reference TRBV5-1 and TRBJ1-2): KAGVTQTPRYLIKTRGQQVTLSCSPISGHRSVSWYQQTPGQGLQFLFEYFSETQRNKGNFPGRFSGRQFSNSRSEMNVSTLELGDSALYLCASSSDLKRDYGYTFGSGTRLTVV.

The rearrangement uses TRBV6-5 and TRBJ1-2; D might be TRBD1 (6 bases). Trimming took 5 bases from V and 2 from J, leaving 9 bases between them. This CDR3 region has 13 residues. CDR1 and CDR2 (germline): MNHEY, SVGAGI. CDR3 in DNA: TGTGCCAGCAGTCAACAGGGAAACTATGGCTACACCTTC. This gives the protein CASSQQGNYGYTF.

The chain joins TRBV9 to TRBJ2-7; 7 bases fit TRBD2. V was pared by 2 bases and J by 3 bases, with 5 bases of the junction left unmatched. The CDR3 loop spans 14 amino acids. Germline V gene sequence: CDR1 SGDLS, CDR2 YYNGEE. The DNA of the CDR3 is TGTGCCAGCAGCGTGTCTAGCGGATTCTACGAGCAGTACTTC. Encoded protein: CASSVSSGFYEQYF.

The gene calls are TRBV9 and TRBJ1-5; weak D call: TRBD1 (5 bases). The CDR3 loop spans 13 amino acids. V was trimmed by 0 bases and J by 10 bases, leaving 11 bases between them. Per germline, CDR1 SGDLS and CDR2 YYNGEE. CDR3 residues: CASSVGFQGPQHF. CDR3 DNA: TGTGCCAGCAGCGTAGGTTTTCAGGGACCCCAGCATTTT.

V is TRBV5-1 and J is TRBJ2-2; 8 bases fit TRBD1. Germline V gives CDR1 SGHRS, CDR2 YFSETQ. This CDR3 is built from 14 residues. J gave up 4 bases and V 2 bases, and 1 base lay outside the gene matches. The CDR3 nucleotides read TGCGCCAGCAGCTTACAGGGGGTCACCGGGGAGCTGTTTTTT. Encoded protein: CASSLQGVTGELFF.

V usage is TRBV20-1 and J usage is TRBJ1-2, with a possible D match to TRBD1 (5 bases). The CDR3 is 11 residues long. Germline loops: CDR1 DFQATT, CDR2 SNEGSKA (reference sequence). Trimming left V 7 bases short and J 10 bases short, with 16 bases between. CDR3 protein: CSVQGLTIYTF. The CDR3 nucleotides read TGCAGTGTCCAGGGCCTCACGATCTACACCTTC.

The chain carries TRBV7-2 and TRBJ2-1, with D possibly matching TRBD2 (5 bases). With 1 base removed from V and 11 bases from J, the gap between germline ends came to 18 bases. This CDR3 spans 15 amino acids. The germline V gene has CDR1 SGHTA and CDR2 FQGNSA. CDR3 DNA sequence: TGTGCCAGCAGCTTAGTTTATCTAGCTAACATGAAGCAGTTCTTC. Residues: CASSLVYLANMKQFF.

This rearrangement joins TRBV7-9 to TRBJ2-4, with TRBD2 matching over 8 bases. The CDR3 extends over 17 amino acids. Looked up from germline, CDR1 is SEHNR and CDR2 is FQNEAQ (reference sequence). The trim removed 1 base at V and 7 bases at J, leaving 12 bases unmatched. CDR3 residues: CASSLGSRGGRLNIQYF. The CDR3, as DNA: TGTGCCAGCAGCTTAGGGAGCCGGGGGGGGCGGCTCAACATTCAGTACTTC.

The chain couples TRBV7-9 to TRBJ2-3, with 8 bases lining up with TRBD1. The germline gives CDR1 SEHNR, CDR2 FQNEAQ (reference sequence). The CDR3 spans 17 residues. V dropped 4 bases and J dropped 2; count of bases not matched to a gene: 11. The CDR3 here is CASSSTLTGAATDTQYF. The CDR3 DNA is TGTGCCAGCAGCTCCACTCTGACAGGGGCCGCCACAGATACGCAGTATTTT.

The chain uses TRBV7-9 and TRBJ2-5; the match to TRBD2 covers 11 bases. Germline trimming cut 5 bases from V and 5 bases from J; bases unmatched to any gene: 13. Germline V lookup: CDR1 SEHNR, CDR2 FQNEAQ (reference sequence). The CDR3 sequence is 17 residues long. CDR3 sequence (DNA): TGTGCCAGCAGCCGGGGGCTAGCGGGGGGCCCCGGGGAGACCCAGTACTTC. Amino acid sequence: CASSRGLAGGPGETQYF.

V gene TRBV2 combines with J gene TRBJ1-5; no clear D. This CDR3 is 14 amino acids long. CDR1 and CDR2 from the germline V gene are SNHLY and FYNNEI. Trimming removed 4 bases from V and 0 bases from J, with 7 bases in between. The CDR3 nucleotides read TGTGCCAGCAGTGGCGGGTATAGCAATCAGCCCCAGCATTTT. It codes for CASSGGYSNQPQHF.

This rearrangement joins TRBV6-5 to TRBJ2-7; 9 bases are shared with TRBD1. The CDR3 has 15 amino acids. Trimming cost V 5 bases and J 5 bases; bases outside gene matches: 10. Per the germline V gene, CDR1 is MNHEY and CDR2 is SVGAGI. The CDR3 region is CASSSLGQGYHEQYF. In nucleotides, the CDR3 is TGTGCCAGCAGTAGCCTCGGACAGGGGTACCACGAGCAGTACTTC.

The chain employs TRBV5-1 and TRBJ1-2; 9 nucleotides match TRBD1. CDR3 length: 14 amino acids. Trimming at V came to 5 bases and at J to 6 bases, leaving 8 bases not matched to a gene. CDR1 is SGHRS and CDR2 is YFSETQ in the germline V gene. CDR3 region: CASRLDRGTNGYTF. The DNA of the CDR3 is TGCGCCAGCAGGCTGGACAGGGGAACAAATGGCTACACCTTC.